This T cell receptor beta chain was recorded in a study of shared T cell receptors in the human thymus. CDR1 and CDR2 (germline): SGHTA, FQGNSA. The CDR3 contains 13 residues. The ends lost 4 bases at V and 8 bases at J; junction bases unmatched: 3. Measured with immunoSEQ multiplex PCR; TCRdb has only the in-frame clones, and not every one. The data hold about 660,000 clones, with 87% observed a single time. The same data also went into a second study, on human thymus T cells.

The rearrangement links TRBV7-2 to TRBJ2-1, with 9 nucleotides matching TRBD1. Specimen: thymocytes. The clonotype comes from a boy under three years old with a congenital heart defect. The CDR3 spells CASSSQGAYEQFF. DNA of the CDR3: TGTGCCAGCAGCTCACAGGGGGCGTATGAGCAGTTCTTC.